The 32 T cell receptor beta chains reported below all come from one sample, sequenced in a study of CD8+ T cells in alopecia areata. cDNA serving as the sequencing template came from extracted, reverse transcribed RNA. Profiling relied on immunoSEQ multiplex PCR, and the TCRdb table lists in-frame clones only, not all of them. The sample yields around 100,000 clones, without any singletons. Source material: lesional skin. The receptors shown here come from a C3H/HeJ mouse with alopecia areata. This strain has MHC haplotype H2-k.

Remarks on this clone: Here the gene names and germline are mouse. The CDR3 is cut off 4 residues early in the read; its end comes from the germline J gene. The rearrangement joins TRBV31 to TRBJ1-2; maybe TRBD1 (6 bases). Trimming removed 4 bases at V and 3 bases at J, with 12 bases between. Germline V gene data show CDR1 as GKSSPN and CDR2 as SITVG. CDR3 length: 13 amino acids. CDR3 sequence: CAWNWGADSDYTF. Partial CDR3 DNA: TGTGCCTGGAATTGGGGGGCTGACTCC. The full variable domain, completed using reference TRBV31 and TRBJ1-2, is AQTIHQWPVAEIKAVGSPLSLGCTIKGKSSPNLYWYWQATGGTLQQLFYSITVGQVESVVQLNLSASRPKDDQFILSTEKLLLSHSGFYLCAWNWGADSDYTFGSGTRLLVI.

Comment on this clone: Gene names denote mouse genes. The read gets to within 4 residues of the CDR3 end, and the germline J gene fills in the rest. The chain employs TRBV31 and TRBJ2-3; 8 bases line up with TRBD2. Germline CDR1 reads GKSSPN; CDR2 reads SITVG. V was pared by 0 bases and J by 1 base, with 3 bases of the junction left unmatched. The CDR3 runs to 15 residues. Here the CDR3 reads CAWSLGGRGAETLYF. The CDR3 DNA, read in part, is TGTGCCTGGAGTCTGGGGGGGCGCGGTGCAGAA.

This clone was detected many times. The genes and germline here are from mouse. The missing CDR3 end, 4 residues past where the read stops, is filled in from the germline J gene. In the same sample, other DNA sequences code for this CDR3. This chain connects TRBV13-3 to TRBJ2-1; TRBD1 matches 7 bases. The V and J ends lost 0 bases and 4 bases, in that order; junction bases with no gene match: 4. The length of the CDR3 is 15 residues. CDR1 and CDR2 from the germline V gene are NNHDY and SYVADS. CDR3 bases read: TGTGCCAGCAGTGATGCTTGGGACAGTTATGCT. This sequence encodes CASSDAWDSYA. The CDR3 in full is CASSDAWDSYAEQFF.

Note on this clone: Mouse names are used for the genes. With the read ending 4 residues before the CDR3 end, the germline J gene is used to fill in that end. The rearrangement uses TRBV13-3 and TRBJ1-2, with TRBD1 matching over 10 bases. J was trimmed by 2 bases and V by 0 bases; bases with no gene match: 7. Germline V gene lookup returns CDR1 NNHDY and CDR2 SYVADS. The CDR3 is 17 amino acids. The sequenced part of the CDR3 DNA is TGTGCCAGCAGTGATGCATGGACAGGGGGGGTCAACTCC. Protein sequence: CASSDAWTGGVNS. The entire CDR3 sequence reads CASSDAWTGGVNSDYTF.

This clone was found a few times. Genes and germline come from the mouse. The CDR3 is cut off 4 residues early in the read; its end comes from the germline J gene. The V gene is TRBV1, the J gene TRBJ2-5; a weak D match, TRBD2 (5 bases). Germline CDR1 is NSQYPW and CDR2 is LRSPGD (reference sequence). CDR3 size: 16 residues. V lost 3 bases to trimming and J lost 0 bases, with 13 bases between them. CDR3 sequence: CTCSALLGLNQDTQYF. CDR3 bases read: TGCACCTGCAGTGCTCTGCTGGGCCTTAACCAAGAC. Full variable domain (remainder filled in from reference TRBV1 and TRBJ2-5): VTLLEQNPRWRLVPRGQAVNLRCILKNSQYPWMSWYQQDLQKQLQWLFTLRSPGDKEVKSLPGADYLATRVTDTELRLQVANMSQGRTLYCTCSALLGLNQDTQYFGPGTRLLVL.

This clone was detected only a few times. Gene names denote mouse genes. With the read ending 4 residues before the CDR3 end, the germline J gene is used to fill in that end. This chain links TRBV5 with TRBJ1-4; 7 nucleotides agree with TRBD1. Germline values: CDR1 LGHNA, CDR2 YNLKQL (reference sequence). The trim removed 2 bases at V and 5 bases at J, leaving 2 bases unmatched. CDR3 size: 14 residues. The CDR3 bases that were read are TGTGCCAGCAGCCAAAACAGGGGAAACGAA. Translation: CASSQNRGNE. The whole CDR3 protein is CASSQNRGNERLFF.

This clone occurred a few times. The gene symbols are mouse symbols. The missing CDR3 end, 4 residues past where the read stops, is filled in from the germline J gene. The chain is built from TRBV13-1 and TRBJ1-4; 9 nucleotides align to TRBD1. V lost 0 bases to trimming and J lost 5 bases; unmatched junction nucleotides: 2. The germline V gene has CDR1 NSHNY and CDR2 SYGAGN. The length of the CDR3 is 15 residues. Partial CDR3 DNA: TGTGCCAGCAGTGATGTAGGACAGGGGAACGAA. This codes for CASSDVGQGNE. The complete CDR3 protein is CASSDVGQGNERLFF.

This clone was counted between two and nine times. Gene names are the mouse ones. From the germline J gene comes the end of the CDR3, since the read stops 4 residues before it. J is TRBJ1-4 and V is TRBV13-3, with TRBD1 identical over 7 bases. Unmatched junction bases numbered 5, after V lost 3 bases and J lost 0 bases. This CDR3 spans 16 amino acids. Germline V gives CDR1 NNHDY, CDR2 SYVADS. The CDR3 is CASSALGTVSNERLFF. CDR3 DNA (partial): TGTGCCAGCAGTGCCCTAGGGACAGTTTCCAACGAA. The whole variable domain, remainder taken from reference TRBV13-3 and TRBJ1-4, is EAAVTQSPRSKVAVTGGKVTLSCHQTNNHDYMYWYRQDTGHGLRLIHYSYVADSTEKGDIPDGYKASRPSQENFSLILELASLSQTAVYFCASSALGTVSNERLFFGHGTKLSVL.

Turning to this clone: Gene names denote mouse genes. The CDR3 end lies 4 residues beyond the end of the read and is filled in from the germline J gene. The chain is built from TRBV13-3 and TRBJ2-5, with TRBD1 matching 8 bases. CDR1 is NNHDY and CDR2 is SYVADS in the germline V gene. This CDR3 is 14 amino acids long. The CDR3 sequence: CASSLDRGGDTQYF. The sequenced part of the CDR3 DNA is TGTGCCAGCAGTCTCGACAGGGGTGGGGAC.

Turning to this clone: Gene names and germline match the mouse. The read stops 4 residues short of the end of the CDR3; the missing end is completed from the germline J gene. The genes are TRBV13-3 and TRBJ1-4, with 12 bases fitting TRBD1. CDR3 size: 15 residues. Germline lookup yields CDR1 NNHDY and CDR2 SYVADS. CDR3 DNA, as far as it was read: TGTGCCAGCAGTGCGGGACAGGGGGCCTCCGAA. This sequence encodes CASSAGQGASE. The whole CDR3 reads CASSAGQGASERLFF.

Of note for this clone: The genes are named according to mouse. This CDR3 reads CASRPGQFYEQYF. The sequenced CDR3 bases are TGTGCCAGCAGGCCGGGACAATTCTAT. V and J are TRBV19 and TRBJ2-7, with a possible D match to TRBD1 (6 bases). The CDR3 extends 4 residues past the end of the read, so its final part is completed from the germline J gene. CDR1 and CDR2 (germline): FNHDT, SITEND (reference sequence). The CDR3 sequence is 13 residues long. Trimming shortened V by 5 bases and J by 3 bases, and 12 bases separated the two germline ends.

With regard to this clone: Gene names and germline refer to mouse. The CDR3 is cut off 4 residues early in the read; its end comes from the germline J gene. The V and J genes are TRBV13-2 and TRBJ2-1, with TRBD1 matching 7 bases. The CDR3 length is 15 residues. CDR1 and CDR2 (germline): NNHNN, SYGAGS (reference sequence). CDR3 sequence reads: CASGDPGTVYAEQFF. Partial CDR3 DNA: TGTGCCAGCGGTGATCCGGGGACAGTCTACGCT.

Ten or more counts support this clone. Mouse names are used for the genes. From the germline J gene comes the end of the CDR3, since the read stops 4 residues before it. The chain couples TRBV13-3 to TRBJ2-1, with D tentatively TRBD1 (6 bases). The CDR3 covers 15 residues. V was clipped by 4 bases and J by 1 base, with 12 bases between them. Germline V gives CDR1 NNHDY, CDR2 SYVADS. CDR3 DNA (partial): TGTGCCAGCAGTCTAGGACAGCAAAACTATGCT. It codes for CASSLGQQNYA. The full CDR3 is CASSLGQQNYAEQFF.

This clone has more than one count but fewer than ten. Genes and germline come from the mouse. The CDR3 end is not reached by the read, which stops 4 residues before it; the germline J gene fills it in. The V and J genes are TRBV1 and TRBJ2-7, with 7 bases identical to TRBD1. The germline V gene encodes CDR1 NSQYPW and CDR2 LRSPGD (reference sequence). This CDR3 contains 15 residues. The junction had 7 bases not matched to a gene; V was cut back by 5 bases and J by 0 bases. CDR3 sequence reads: CTCSYRGSSSYEQYF. The sequenced CDR3 bases are TGCACCTGCAGTTACAGGGGCTCGAGCTCCTAT.

This clone has a handful of counts. Gene names and germline refer to mouse. The read ends 4 residues early relative to the CDR3; the germline J gene fills the gap. The J gene is TRBJ2-3, the V gene TRBV16, with a tentative D call TRBD1 (7 bases). V was clipped by 5 bases and J by 1 base, with 13 bases between them. Germline V gene data show CDR1 as SGHSA and CDR2 as FRNQAP. CDR3 size: 15 residues. This CDR3 is CASSPRGEGAETLYF. The sequenced CDR3 bases are TGTGCAAGCAGCCCCAGGGGGGAGGGTGCAGAA.

This clone was found many times. Germline and genes: mouse. The read ends 4 residues before the CDR3 terminus; that terminus is restored from the germline J gene. The rearrangement links TRBV13-3 to TRBJ2-1; TRBD1 aligns across 8 bases. The germline gives CDR1 NNHDY, CDR2 SYVADS. The V segment lost 2 bases and the J segment 5 bases; nucleotides outside the gene matches: 3. CDR3 size: 14 residues. Partial CDR3 DNA: TGTGCCAGCAGTGACCAGGGGGCTGATGCT. It codes for CASSDQGADA. The entire CDR3 protein is CASSDQGADAEQFF.

This clone was seen more than once but under ten times. Gene names and germline match the mouse. The read falls 4 residues short of the CDR3 end, and the missing part is taken from the germline J gene. This CDR3 is also generated by other DNA sequences in the sample. The J gene is TRBJ2-3, the V gene TRBV17; tentative D call: TRBD1 (6 bases). CDR1 is MNHDT and CDR2 is YYDKIL in the germline V gene. The ends were cut back, 4 bases at V and 0 bases at J, with 8 bases in the middle. The CDR3 runs 14 residues. The CDR3 bases that were read are TGTGCTAGCAGTATACAGGGCAGTGCAGAA. It encodes CASSIQGSAE. The whole CDR3 reads CASSIQGSAETLYF. The variable domain in full, with the rest retrieved from reference TRBV17 and TRBJ2-3, is DTTVKQNPRYKLARVGKPVNLICSQTMNHDTMYWYQKKPNQAPKLLLFYYDKILNREADTFEKFQSSRPNNSFCSLYIGSAGLEYSAMYLCASSIQGSAETLYFGSGTRLTVL.

This clone was detected only a few times. The genes are named according to mouse. Read data end 4 residues before the CDR3 end; the end is taken from the germline J gene. The chain joins TRBV13-3 to TRBJ1-2, with D tentatively TRBD1 (6 bases). This CDR3 region has 14 residues. V lost 4 bases to trimming and J lost 0 bases, with 10 bases between them. Per the germline V gene, CDR1 is NNHDY and CDR2 is SYVADS. CDR3 bases read: TGTGCCAGCAGTATACAGGGTGCAAACTCC. This gives the protein CASSIQGANS. The entire CDR3 protein reads CASSIQGANSDYTF.

This clone was recorded a few times. Gene names and germline refer to mouse. The read terminates 4 residues before the CDR3 end, so the remaining end is supplied by the germline J gene. The chain combines TRBV13-3 with TRBJ1-2; 9 bases are a match to TRBD1. CDR1 is NNHDY, CDR2 SYVADS, per germline. The length of the CDR3 is 15 residues. CDR3 in amino acids: CASSDGGQGRSDYTF. Incomplete CDR3 DNA: TGTGCCAGCAGTGATGGGGGACAGGGAAGGTCC.

On this clone itself: Mouse gene names apply. The observed sequence ends 4 residues before the CDR3 terminus, with the missing tail filled in from the germline J gene. The rearrangement joins TRBV17 to TRBJ1-1, with D perhaps TRBD1 (5 bases). V lost 7 bases to trimming and J lost 1 base, with 16 bases between them. Looked up from germline, CDR1 is MNHDT and CDR2 is YYDKIL. The CDR3 extends over 15 amino acids. This chain's CDR3 is CASNYRQKKNTEVFF. The sequenced part of the CDR3 DNA is TGTGCTAGCAATTATAGACAGAAAAAAAACACA.

This clone was recorded a few times. Genes here carry mouse names. The read falls 4 residues short of the CDR3 end, and the missing part is taken from the germline J gene. The chain couples TRBV1 to TRBJ1-4; 8 bases agree with TRBD1. Trimming removed 5 bases from V and 6 bases from J; junction bases left unmatched: 5. Germline V gene data show CDR1 as NSQYPW and CDR2 as LRSPGD (reference sequence). The CDR3 covers 14 residues. The CDR3 DNA, read in part, is TGCACCTGCAGTACAGGGGGAAGGGACGAA. Protein sequence: CTCSTGGRDE. The full CDR3 is CTCSTGGRDERLFF.

This clone was found many times. Gene names and germline refer to mouse. The read terminates 4 residues ahead of where the CDR3 ends, so the germline J gene completes it. Additional DNA sequences in this sample encode the identical CDR3. The chain carries TRBV19 and TRBJ2-7; D gene ambiguous. CDR1 and CDR2 from the germline V gene are FNHDT and SITEND (reference sequence). The CDR3 loop spans 12 amino acids. The CDR3 loop reads CASSISGYEQYF. Incomplete CDR3 DNA: TGTGCCAGCAGTATCTCTGGATAT.

This clone has only a few counts. Gene names and germline match the mouse. The CDR3 goes on 4 residues after the read ends, and that part is filled in from the germline J gene. V gene TRBV17 combines with J gene TRBJ2-7; D is uncertain. The V gene's germline CDR1 is MNHDT and CDR2 YYDKIL. This CDR3 contains 12 residues. The CDR3 sequence: CASSRDINEQYF. The CDR3 bases that were read are TGTGCTAGCAGTAGAGATATCAAT.

A note on this clone: Mouse gene names apply. The read halts 4 residues ahead of the CDR3 end, with the missing end drawn from the germline J gene. The J gene is TRBJ1-4, the V gene TRBV5; D may be TRBD1 (6 bases). Trimming cost V 0 bases and J 3 bases, with 8 bases left between them. Germline values: CDR1 LGHNA, CDR2 YNLKQL (reference sequence). CDR3 length: 15 residues. This CDR3 reads CASSQDGTPNERLFF. The CDR3 bases that were read are TGTGCCAGCAGCCAAGACGGGACACCCAACGAA.

In regard to this clone: The germline and genes are mouse ones. Distinct nucleotide sequences in the sample also encode this CDR3. CDR3 in amino acids: CTCSARQGGTEVFF. CDR3 DNA, as far as it was read: TGCACCTGCAGTGCCAGGCAGGGAGGCACA. The chain employs TRBV1 and TRBJ1-1; D perhaps matches TRBD1 (5 bases). The read is 4 residues too short to cover the CDR3 end, so that end is filled in from the germline J gene. The germline V gene has CDR1 NSQYPW and CDR2 LRSPGD (reference sequence). The germline V and J ends were trimmed by 3 bases and 4 bases, with 12 bases remaining between them. The CDR3 covers 14 residues.

There are a few counts of this clone. The genes and germline here are from mouse. The read ends 4 residues shy of where the CDR3 ends; the end is completed using the germline J gene. The chain employs TRBV19 and TRBJ2-7; tentative D call: TRBD2 (5 bases). Trimming removed 4 bases at V and 0 bases at J, with 8 bases between. This CDR3 region has 13 residues. Germline V gene lookup returns CDR1 FNHDT and CDR2 SITEND (reference sequence). This CDR3 is CASSGLSSYEQYF. The sequenced part of the CDR3 DNA is TGTGCCAGCAGTGGACTCAGCTCCTAT.

This clone appeared many times. Here the gene names and germline are mouse. CDR3 in amino acids: CASTGGAPAEQFF. CDR3 DNA (partial): TGTGCCAGCACCGGGGGGGCGCCTGCT. The V call is TRBV13-3, the J call TRBJ2-1, with 8 bases that match TRBD2. The read stops 4 residues short of the end of the CDR3; the missing end is completed from the germline J gene. In germline, CDR1 is NNHDY, CDR2 SYVADS. Germline trimming cut 6 bases from V and 6 bases from J; bases unmatched to any gene: 5. The CDR3 totals 13 residues.

This clone has ten or more counts. Genes and germline are mouse. The read is 4 residues too short to cover the CDR3 end, so that end is filled in from the germline J gene. This chain uses TRBV13-3 with TRBJ1-4; D unresolved. V was trimmed by 3 bases and J by 5 bases, leaving 8 bases between them. Germline V gene data show CDR1 as NNHDY and CDR2 as SYVADS. The CDR3 spans 13 residues. The covered CDR3 bases are TGTGCCAGCAGTGCTCCCCCGAACGAA. Encoded protein: CASSAPPNE. The full CDR3 is CASSAPPNERLFF.

This clone was detected only a few times. Gene names refer to mouse genes. The read is 4 residues too short to cover the CDR3 end, so that end is filled in from the germline J gene. This chain joins TRBV13-1 and TRBJ2-3; 9 bases map to TRBD2. The CDR3 contains 14 residues. After removal of 5 bases from V and 2 bases from J, the junction contained 3 bases not matched to a gene. Germline assignment: CDR1 NSHNY and CDR2 SYGAGN. CDR3 DNA (partial): TGTGCCAGCAGACTGGGGGGCGATGCAGAA. Translation: CASRLGGDAE. The full CDR3 reads CASRLGGDAETLYF.

As concerns this clone: The listed genes are named as in mouse. The CDR3 end is not reached by the read, which stops 4 residues before it; the germline J gene fills it in. V is TRBV19 and J is TRBJ1-4; D is undetermined. The germline V gene encodes CDR1 FNHDT and CDR2 SITEND (reference sequence). The CDR3 consists of 14 residues. V was pared by 1 base and J by 4 bases, with 8 bases between. The CDR3: CASSISQFNERLFF. The part of the CDR3 DNA that was read is TGTGCCAGCAGTATATCACAATTCAACGAA.

In this sample, this clone turned up a few times. Germline and genes here are mouse. The read is 4 residues too short to cover the CDR3 end, so that end is filled in from the germline J gene. The gene calls are TRBV1 and TRBJ1-4; TRBD1 agrees at 9 bases. CDR3 length equals 15 residues. The germline CDR1 and CDR2 sequences are NSQYPW and LRSPGD (reference sequence). The CDR3 DNA, read in part, is TGCACCTGCAGTGTCCCGGGACAGGGTGTCGAA. Translated, it gives CTCSVPGQGVE. The entire CDR3 is CTCSVPGQGVERLFF.

A remark on this clone: The gene names given are mouse names. The CDR3 extends 4 residues past the end of the read, so its final part is completed from the germline J gene. This sequence joins TRBV13-3 and TRBJ2-4; possibly TRBD1 for D (6 bases). Germline V gives CDR1 NNHDY, CDR2 SYVADS. Trimming shortened V by 2 bases and J by 0 bases, and 10 bases separated the two germline ends. The CDR3 covers 15 residues. The DNA read from the CDR3 is TGTGCCAGCAGTGACACCGGGACAAGTCAAAAC. Translating gives CASSDTGTSQN. The full CDR3 protein is CASSDTGTSQNTLYF.